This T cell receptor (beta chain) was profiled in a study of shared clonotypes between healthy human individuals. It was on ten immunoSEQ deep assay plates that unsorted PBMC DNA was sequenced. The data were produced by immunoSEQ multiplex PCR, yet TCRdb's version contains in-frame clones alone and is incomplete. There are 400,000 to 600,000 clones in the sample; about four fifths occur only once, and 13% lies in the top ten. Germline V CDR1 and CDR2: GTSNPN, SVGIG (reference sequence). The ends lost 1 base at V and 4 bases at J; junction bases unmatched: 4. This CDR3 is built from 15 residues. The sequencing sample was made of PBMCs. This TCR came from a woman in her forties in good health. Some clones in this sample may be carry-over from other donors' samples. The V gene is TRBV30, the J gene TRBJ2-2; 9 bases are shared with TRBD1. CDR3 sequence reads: CAWSDRGLVTGELFF. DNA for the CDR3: TGTGCCTGGAGTGACAGGGGGCTCGTCACCGGGGAGCTGTTTTTT.